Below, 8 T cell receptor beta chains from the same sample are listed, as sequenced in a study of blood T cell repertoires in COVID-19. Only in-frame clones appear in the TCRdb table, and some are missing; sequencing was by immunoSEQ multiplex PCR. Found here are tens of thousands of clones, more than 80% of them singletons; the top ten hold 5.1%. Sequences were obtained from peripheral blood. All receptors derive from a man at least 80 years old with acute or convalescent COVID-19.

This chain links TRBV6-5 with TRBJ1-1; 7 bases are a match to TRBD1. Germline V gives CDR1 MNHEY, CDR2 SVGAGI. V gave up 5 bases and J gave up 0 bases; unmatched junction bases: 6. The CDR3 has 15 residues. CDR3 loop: CASSRQGPMNTEAFF. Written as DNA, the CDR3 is TGTGCCAGCAGTCGACAGGGCCCTATGAACACTGAAGCTTTCTTT.

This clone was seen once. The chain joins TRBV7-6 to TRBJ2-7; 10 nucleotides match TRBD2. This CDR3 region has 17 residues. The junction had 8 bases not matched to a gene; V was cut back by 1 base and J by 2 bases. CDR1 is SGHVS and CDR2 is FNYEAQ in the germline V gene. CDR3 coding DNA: TGTGCCAGCAGCTTAGGTACTAGCGGGACCCCCCCCTACGAGCAGTACTTC. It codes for CASSLGTSGTPPYEQYF.

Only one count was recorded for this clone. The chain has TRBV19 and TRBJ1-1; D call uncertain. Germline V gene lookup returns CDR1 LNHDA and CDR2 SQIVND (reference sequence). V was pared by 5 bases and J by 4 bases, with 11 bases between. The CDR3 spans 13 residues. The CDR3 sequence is CASSPREVTEAFF. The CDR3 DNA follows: TGTGCCAGTAGTCCAAGGGAGGTCACTGAAGCTTTCTTT.

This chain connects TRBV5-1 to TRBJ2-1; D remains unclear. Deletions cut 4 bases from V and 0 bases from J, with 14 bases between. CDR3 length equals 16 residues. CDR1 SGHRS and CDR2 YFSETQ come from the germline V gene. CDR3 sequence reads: CASSEGESYSYNEQFF. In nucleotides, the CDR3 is TGCGCCAGCAGCGAAGGAGAATCGTACTCCTACAATGAGCAGTTCTTC.

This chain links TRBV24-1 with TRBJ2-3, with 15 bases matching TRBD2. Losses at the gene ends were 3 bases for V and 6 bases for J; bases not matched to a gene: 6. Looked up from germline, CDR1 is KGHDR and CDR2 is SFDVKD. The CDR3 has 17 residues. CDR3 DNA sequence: TGTGCCACCAGTGATCGGACTAGCGGGGGGGCGTGGGATACGCAGTATTTT. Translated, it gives CATSDRTSGGAWDTQYF.

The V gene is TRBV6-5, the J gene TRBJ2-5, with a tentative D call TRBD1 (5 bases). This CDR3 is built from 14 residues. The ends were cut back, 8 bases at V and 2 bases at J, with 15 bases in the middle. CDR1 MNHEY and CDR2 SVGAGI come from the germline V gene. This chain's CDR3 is CASGATLRQETQYF. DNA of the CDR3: TGTGCCAGCGGGGCGACGCTTAGGCAAGAGACCCAGTACTTC.

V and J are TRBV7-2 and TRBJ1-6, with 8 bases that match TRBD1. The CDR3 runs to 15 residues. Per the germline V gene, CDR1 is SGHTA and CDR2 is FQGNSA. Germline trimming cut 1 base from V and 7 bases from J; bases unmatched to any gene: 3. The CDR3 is CASSLGQGTNSPLHF. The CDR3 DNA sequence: TGTGCCAGCAGCTTAGGACAGGGGACAAATTCACCCCTCCACTTT.

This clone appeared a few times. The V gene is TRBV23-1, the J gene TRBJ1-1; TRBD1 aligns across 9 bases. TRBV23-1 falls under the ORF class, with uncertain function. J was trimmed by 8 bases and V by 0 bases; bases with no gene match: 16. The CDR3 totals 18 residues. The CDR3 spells CASSQSSLGGQGETEAFF. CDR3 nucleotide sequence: TGCGCCAGCAGTCAATCGTCCCTAGGGGGACAGGGCGAAACCGAAGCTTTCTTT.